The 15 T cell receptor beta chains listed next were all sequenced from one sample in a study of blood T cell repertoires in COVID-19. The assay was immunoSEQ multiplex PCR, and TCRdb's table has in-frame clones only and misses some. This table has more than 300,000 clones, about four fifths appearing once. Sequencing was carried out using PBMCs or T cells enriched from blood (not recorded which). Receptors were obtained from a woman in her forties or fifties who had recovered from COVID-19.

There are a few counts of this clone. The chain combines TRBV4-3 with TRBJ1-1; no definite D call. This CDR3 region has 14 residues. With 4 bases removed from V and 4 bases from J, the gap between germline ends came to 13 bases. Germline values: CDR1 LGHNA, CDR2 YSLEER. The CDR3 reads CASSLGSGVTEAFF. DNA for the CDR3: TGCGCCAGCAGCCTGGGATCGGGAGTCACTGAAGCTTTCTTT.

The rearrangement uses TRBV10-1 and TRBJ1-5, with 7 bases aligning to TRBD1. The germline CDR1 and CDR2 sequences are WNHNN and SYGVQD (reference sequence). Trimming cost V 8 bases and J 1 base; bases outside gene matches: 17. This CDR3 region has 18 residues. The CDR3 here is CASYLGQMCVGSNQPQHF. In nucleotides, the CDR3 is TGCGCCAGCTACCTGGGACAGATGTGTGTAGGGAGCAATCAGCCCCAGCATTTT.

V and J are TRBV25-1 and TRBJ2-5; D is ambiguous. V was cut by 1 base and J by 4 bases, with 10 bases left in between. The CDR3 totals 14 residues. The germline V gene encodes CDR1 MGHDK and CDR2 SYGVNS. CDR3 nucleotide sequence: TGTGCCAGCAGTGAATCCTTAGTTGGAGAGACCCAGTACTTC. Protein: CASSESLVGETQYF.

This clone came up once. The chain has TRBV7-3 and TRBJ1-2, with 8 bases matching TRBD1. Trimming cost V 3 bases and J 8 bases; bases outside gene matches: 5. This CDR3 has 13 amino acids. Germline lookup yields CDR1 SGHTA and CDR2 FQGTGA. This CDR3 reads CASSLTGVEGYTF. In DNA form, the CDR3 reads TGTGCCAGCAGCTTGACAGGGGTTGAGGGCTACACCTTC.

This sequence joins TRBV6-5 and TRBJ1-6, with 7 positions matching TRBD1. CDR3 size: 14 residues. V was clipped by 8 bases and J by 5 bases; unmatched bases: 6. Germline lookup yields CDR1 MNHEY and CDR2 SVGAGI. The CDR3: CASHQGQNNSPLHF. The CDR3 DNA reads TGTGCCAGCCACCAGGGACAGAATAATTCACCCCTCCACTTT.

The rearrangement uses TRBV5-4 and TRBJ1-2; D is unclear. CDR1 and CDR2 (germline): SGHNT, YYREEE (reference sequence). CDR3 length: 14 amino acids. V was cut by 0 bases and J by 6 bases, with 12 bases left in between. The CDR3 DNA reads TGTGCCAGCAGCTTGGTCGGGTCTATGGATGGCTACACCTTC. It is translated as CASSLVGSMDGYTF.

The chain carries TRBV5-6 and TRBJ1-2; perhaps TRBD1 as D (6 bases). The CDR3 is 15 amino acids. In germline, CDR1 is SGHDT, CDR2 YYEEEE. Trimming shortened V by 1 base and J by 1 base, and 11 bases separated the two germline ends. As DNA, the CDR3 is TGTGCCAGCAGCTTGTCTACAGGGTTTAACTATGGCTACACCTTC. This encodes CASSLSTGFNYGYTF. The variable domain in full, completed from reference TRBV5-6 and TRBJ1-2, reads DAGVTQSPTHLIKTRGQQVTLRCSPKSGHDTVSWYQQALGQGPQFIFQYYEEEERQRGNFPDRFSGHQFPNYSSELNVNALLLGDSALYLCASSLSTGFNYGYTFGSGTRLTVV.

The chain is built from TRBV4-3 and TRBJ1-2, with 10 bases matching TRBD1. CDR3 length equals 18 residues. Germline loops: CDR1 LGHNA, CDR2 YSLEER. V gave up 1 base and J gave up 3 bases; unmatched junction bases: 11. The CDR3, as DNA: TGCGCCAGCAGCCAAGTCGCCCCGGGACAGGGGTGGGACTATGGCTACACCTTC. It is translated as CASSQVAPGQGWDYGYTF.

This sequence joins TRBV11-3 and TRBJ2-7; 7 bases are a match to TRBD1. Germline V gene data show CDR1 as SGHNT and CDR2 as YENEEA. CDR3 length: 14 residues. V shed 1 base, J shed 6 bases, and the junction held 6 bases outside the gene matches. CDR3 nucleotide sequence: TGTGCCAGCAGCTTAGGGACAGGCACAGGCGAGCAGTACTTC. Protein: CASSLGTGTGEQYF.

This clone occurred a few times. The V call is TRBV5-1, the J call TRBJ1-6; no definite D call. From germline, CDR1 is SGHRS and CDR2 YFSETQ. V lost 3 bases to trimming and J lost 8 bases, with 6 bases between them. There are 12 residues in the CDR3. CDR3 region: CASSSGDSPLHF. The DNA of the CDR3 is TGCGCCAGCAGCTCCGGAGATTCACCCCTCCACTTT.

CDR3 in DNA: TGCAGTGCTATTCTTACAGATACGCAGTATTTT. Protein: CSAILTDTQYF. The gene calls are TRBV20-1 and TRBJ2-3, with D unresolved. V was shortened by 4 bases and J by 3 bases, with 5 bases between the two germline ends. CDR3 length: 11 residues. Germline-derived CDR1 and CDR2 are DFQATT and SNEGSKA (reference sequence).

The chain recombines TRBV9 with TRBJ2-3, with D tentatively TRBD2 (6 bases). Trimming stripped 8 bases from V and 5 bases from J, with 15 bases between. Per germline, CDR1 SGDLS and CDR2 YYNGEE. The CDR3 runs 13 residues. CDR3 protein: CASSPGDQDTQYF. The CDR3 DNA reads TGTGCCAGTTCGCCGGGGGACCAAGATACGCAGTATTTT.

The J gene is TRBJ2-5, the V gene TRBV7-2; the match to TRBD2 covers 12 bases. The V segment lost 7 bases and the J segment 4 bases; nucleotides outside the gene matches: 13. The length of the CDR3 is 17 residues. CDR1 and CDR2 from the germline V gene are SGHTA and FQGNSA. CDR3 nucleotides: TGTGCCAGCACCCAACCTAGACTAGCGGGAGTCACAGAGACCCAGTACTTC. It encodes CASTQPRLAGVTETQYF.

CDR3 DNA: TGTGCCAGCAGCCAAGATTACGGAGCATACAACTATGGCTACACCTTC. Its protein is CASSQDYGAYNYGYTF. The chain uses TRBV14 and TRBJ1-2; D is uncertain. Germline CDR1 SGHDN, CDR2 FVKESK. V was trimmed by 0 bases and J by 2 bases, leaving 13 bases between them. This CDR3 spans 16 amino acids.

This clone was picked up one time. The V call is TRBV5-5, the J call TRBJ2-7, with D possibly matching TRBD1 (6 bases). Trimming shortened V by 1 base and J by 0 bases, and 20 bases separated the two germline ends. The CDR3 consists of 18 residues. CDR1 is SGHKS and CDR2 is YYEKEE in the germline V gene (reference sequence). The CDR3 DNA sequence: TGTGCCAGCAGCTTGTTTCGGCAGGACAGAGGGAGCTCCTACGAGCAGTACTTC. It translates to CASSLFRQDRGSSYEQYF.